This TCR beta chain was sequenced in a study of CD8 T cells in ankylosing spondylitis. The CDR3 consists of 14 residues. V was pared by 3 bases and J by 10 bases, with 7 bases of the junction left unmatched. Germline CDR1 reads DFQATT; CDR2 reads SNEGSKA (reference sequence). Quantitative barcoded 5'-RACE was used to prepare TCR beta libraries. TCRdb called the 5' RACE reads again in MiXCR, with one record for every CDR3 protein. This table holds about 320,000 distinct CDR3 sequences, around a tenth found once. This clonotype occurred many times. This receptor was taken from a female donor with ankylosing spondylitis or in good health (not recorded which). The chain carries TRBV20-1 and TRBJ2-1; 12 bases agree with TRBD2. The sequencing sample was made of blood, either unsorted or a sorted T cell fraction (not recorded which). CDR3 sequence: CSASLTSGGREQFF. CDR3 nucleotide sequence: TGCAGTGCTAGTTTGACTAGCGGGGGCAGGGAGCAGTTCTTC.